This TCR beta chain originates from a study of cytomegalovirus exposure and HLA in healthy donors. Germline assignment: CDR1 SGHRS and CDR2 YFSETQ. J gave up 6 bases and V 2 bases, and 8 bases lay outside the gene matches. The CDR3 contains 16 residues. PCR employed 60 Vbeta and 13 Jbeta primers. Method: immunoSEQ multiplex PCR; TCRdb's copy keeps in-frame clones and lacks some. The sample has roughly 180,000 clones; 9.5% are singletons. Remarks on this clone: Its antigen is unidentified.

Findings of the study overall: Researchers reported that a few CMV-associated chains were confirmed in vitro as CMV antigen-specific. For TCR beta chains, V- and J-gene trimming was later linked to a missense DCLRE1C variant. A later analysis revealed that TCR association rates differed between HLA loci, peaking at DRB1 and bottoming out at HLA-C.

The specimen sequenced was PBMCs. This chain connects TRBV5-1 to TRBJ2-3, with TRBD2 matching 11 bases. This clonotype originated in a woman in her 30s in good health and CMV-seropositive. The CDR3 nucleotides read TGCGCCAGCAGCTTCACCGGGACTAGCGGTGTTGATACGCAGTATTTT. Its protein product is CASSFTGTSGVDTQYF. Drawing the rest from reference TRBV5-1 and TRBJ2-3, the complete variable domain is KAGVTQTPRYLIKTRGQQVTLSCSPISGHRSVSWYQQTPGQGLQFLFEYFSETQRNKGNFPGRFSGRQFSNSRSEMNVSTLELGDSALYLCASSFTGTSGVDTQYFGPGTRLTVL.